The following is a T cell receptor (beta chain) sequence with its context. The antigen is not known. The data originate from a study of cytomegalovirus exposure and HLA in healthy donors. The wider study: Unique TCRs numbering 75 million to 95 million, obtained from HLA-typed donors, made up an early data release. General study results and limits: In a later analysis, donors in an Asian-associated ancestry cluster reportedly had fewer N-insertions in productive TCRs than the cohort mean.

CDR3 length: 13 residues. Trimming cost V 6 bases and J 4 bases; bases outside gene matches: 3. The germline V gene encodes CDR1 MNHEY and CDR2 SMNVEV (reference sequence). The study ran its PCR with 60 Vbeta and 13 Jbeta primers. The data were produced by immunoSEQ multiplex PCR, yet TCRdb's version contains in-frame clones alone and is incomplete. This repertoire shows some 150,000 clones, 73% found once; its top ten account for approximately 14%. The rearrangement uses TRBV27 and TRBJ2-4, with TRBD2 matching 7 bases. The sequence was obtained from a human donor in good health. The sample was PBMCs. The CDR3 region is CASSIGRKNIQYF. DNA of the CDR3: TGTGCCAGCAGCATCGGGAGGAAAAACATTCAGTACTTC.